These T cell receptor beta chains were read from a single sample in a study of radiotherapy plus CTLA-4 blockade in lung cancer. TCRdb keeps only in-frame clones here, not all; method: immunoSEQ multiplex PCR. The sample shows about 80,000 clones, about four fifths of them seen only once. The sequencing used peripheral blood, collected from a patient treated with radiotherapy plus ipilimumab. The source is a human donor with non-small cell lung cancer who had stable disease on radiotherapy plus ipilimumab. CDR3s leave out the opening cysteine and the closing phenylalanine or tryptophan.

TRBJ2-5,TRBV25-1,ASAVGETQY
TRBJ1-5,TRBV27,ASSLKMGQPQH
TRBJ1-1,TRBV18,ASSPKGGGSVNTEAF
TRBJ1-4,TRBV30,AWSQTGSLKGKLF
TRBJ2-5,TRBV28,ASRGQALKETQY
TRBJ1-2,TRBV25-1,ASSESVRRGGYT
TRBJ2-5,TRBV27,ASSRSTLGETQY
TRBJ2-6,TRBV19,ASGPDSRGTVAGANVLT
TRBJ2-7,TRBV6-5,ASSYSMGVYEQY
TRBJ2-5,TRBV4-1,ASSLRGADQETQY
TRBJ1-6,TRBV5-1,ASRGVYVDSPLH
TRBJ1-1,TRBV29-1,SVKPQGMNTEAF
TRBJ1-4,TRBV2,ASSVQGNEKLF
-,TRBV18,ASSPHPSGVYEQY
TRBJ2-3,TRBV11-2,ASSLDSTGGRRDTQY
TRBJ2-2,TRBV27,ASRSLGVNTGELF
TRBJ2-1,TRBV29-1,SVDGTPQF
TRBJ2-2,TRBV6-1,ASSEVRGSGELF
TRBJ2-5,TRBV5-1,ASSLNPSQETQY
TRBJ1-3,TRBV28,ASSSTLRERGNTIY
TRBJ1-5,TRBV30,AWSGTANQPQH
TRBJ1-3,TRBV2,ASSVASGNTIY
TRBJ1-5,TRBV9,ASSVWAENQPQH
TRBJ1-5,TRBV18,ASSRGGSQPQH
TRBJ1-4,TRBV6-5,ASSYTPTVGNEKLF
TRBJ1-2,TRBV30,AWSVGGFAYGYT
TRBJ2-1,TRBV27,ASSFGGSYNEQF
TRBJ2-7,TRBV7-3,ASSPTAGATYEQY
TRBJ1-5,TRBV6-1,ASSEDRGLYQPQH
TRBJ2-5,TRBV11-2,ASSLEARGAGRETQY
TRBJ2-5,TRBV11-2,ASSSYGTQY
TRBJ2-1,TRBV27,ASSRLSYNEQF
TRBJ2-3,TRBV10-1,ASSWDRKEGDTQY
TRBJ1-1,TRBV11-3,ASSGTGYTEAF
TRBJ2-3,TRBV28,ASSRAGGPDTQY
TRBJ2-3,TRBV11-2,ASSLYLLGRGTDTQY
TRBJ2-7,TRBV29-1,SVELTGTYEQY
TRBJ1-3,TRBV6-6,ASRSRQAYSGNTIY
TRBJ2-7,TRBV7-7,ASSLYAGIEQY
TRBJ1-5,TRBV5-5,ASSLGNRGSNQPQH
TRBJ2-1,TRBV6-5,ASKPGLGTNEQF
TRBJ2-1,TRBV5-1,ASSLGLAGAGSYNEQF
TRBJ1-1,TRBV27,ASSSPGAGGLNTEAF
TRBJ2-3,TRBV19,ASREGQTDTQY
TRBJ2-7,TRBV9,ASTLGGFGEQY
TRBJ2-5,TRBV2,ASSVRDSRAGETQY
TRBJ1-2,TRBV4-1,ASSAREWEGYT
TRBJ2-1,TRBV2,ATKGRLAGGRNEQF
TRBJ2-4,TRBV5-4,ASSWAQVGNIQY
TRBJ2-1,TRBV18,ASSRTDEQF
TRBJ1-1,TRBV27,ASTYGVGKLTF
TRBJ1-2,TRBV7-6,ASSLAPREGDGYT
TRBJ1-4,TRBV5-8,ASSPWPEGNEKLF
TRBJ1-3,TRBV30,AWSVPQGTGARSSGNTIY
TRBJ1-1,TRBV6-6,ASSSRTEAF
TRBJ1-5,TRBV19,ASSKTGRQPQH